The 19 T cell receptor beta chains below all came from one sample that was sequenced in a study of control samples from healthy donors and cancer patients. Profiled with immunoSEQ multiplex PCR; TCRdb holds only in-frame clones, not every one. Of just under 60,000 clones listed, roughly nine tenths are singletons. Sequenced: PBMCs. The receptor source for this set is a man aged 35-49 years with colorectal cancer.

V gene TRBV30 combines with J gene TRBJ2-5, with a weak D call TRBD2 (5 bases). Deletions cut 0 bases from V and 9 bases from J, with 8 bases between. The CDR3 consists of 11 residues. Germline-derived CDR1 and CDR2 are GTSNPN and SVGIG (reference sequence). The CDR3 DNA reads as TGTGCCTGGAGTGTTTGGGGAGCCCAGTACTTC. It yields the protein CAWSVWGAQYF.

J is TRBJ2-7 and V is TRBV19, with D perhaps matching TRBD1 (7 bases). Trimming removed 2 bases from V and 4 bases from J, with 9 bases in between. Per germline, CDR1 LNHDA and CDR2 SQIVND (reference sequence). The CDR3 runs to 13 residues. The CDR3 DNA reads TGTGCCAGTAGTATACAGGGGGGTTACGAGCAGTACTTC. Residues: CASSIQGGYEQYF.

The chain's CDR3 is CASSVNRGNEQYF. In DNA form, the CDR3 reads TGCGCCAGCAGCGTGAACCGGGGGAACGAGCAGTACTTC. The chain recombines TRBV5-1 with TRBJ2-7, with D possibly TRBD2 on 6 matching bases. Germline V gene sequence: CDR1 SGHRS, CDR2 YFSETQ. The length of the CDR3 is 13 residues. V lost 4 bases and J 5 bases, leaving 13 bases between the germline ends.

This chain joins TRBV2 and TRBJ2-7; possible D gene TRBD2, 5 bases. Trimming took off 7 bases at V and 9 bases at J, with 13 bases between the two ends. In germline, CDR1 is SNHLY, CDR2 FYNNEI. The CDR3 contains 11 residues. In DNA form, the CDR3 reads TGTGCCAGCAACGAAGGGAGAAGGCAGTACTTC. Translating it yields CASNEGRRQYF. Together with reference TRBV2 and TRBJ2-7, the CDR3 gives the full variable domain: EPEVTQTPSHQVTQMGQEVILRCVPISNHLYFYWYRQILGQKVEFLVSFYNNEISEKSEIFDDQFSVERPDGSNFTLKIRSTKLEDSAMYFCASNEGRRQYFGPGTRLTVT.

The V gene is TRBV7-9, the J gene TRBJ1-1; no definite D call. The CDR3 extends over 13 amino acids. Between the trimmed V and J ends, which lost 3 bases and 1 base, there was a span of 6 bases. CDR1 and CDR2 (germline): SEHNR, FQNEAQ (reference sequence). The CDR3, as DNA: TGTGCCAGCAGCTTCGACCAGAACACTGAAGCTTTCTTT. This codes for CASSFDQNTEAFF.

The gene calls are TRBV6-5 and TRBJ2-7; 12 bases match TRBD2. The germline V gene has CDR1 MNHEY and CDR2 SVGAGI. The CDR3 covers 15 residues. With V trimmed by 6 bases and J by 5 bases, 8 bases remained unmatched. Here the CDR3 DNA reads TGTGCCAGCAGATCTCTAGCGGGGGGGCAGGACGAGCAGTACTTC. Protein sequence: CASRSLAGGQDEQYF.

The rearrangement links TRBV6-1 to TRBJ2-1; 9 nucleotides align to TRBD2. Germline V gene sequence: CDR1 MNHNS, CDR2 SASEGT. Germline trimming cut 1 base from V and 4 bases from J; bases unmatched to any gene: 2. This CDR3 spans 15 amino acids. CDR3 region: CASSEGSGGYNEQFF. The DNA for the CDR3 is TGTGCCAGCAGTGAAGGAAGCGGGGGGTACAATGAGCAGTTCTTC.

The rearrangement joins TRBV30 to TRBJ1-5; a weak D match, TRBD1 (5 bases). V was shortened by 2 bases and J by 3 bases, with 14 bases between the two germline ends. The germline CDR1 and CDR2 sequences are GTSNPN and SVGIG (reference sequence). The CDR3 covers 15 residues. For the CDR3, the DNA is TGTGCCTGGAGTTCGGGGCAGGCTTTCAATCAGCCCCAGCATTTT. The encoded protein is CAWSSGQAFNQPQHF.

This clone was counted once. In nucleotides, the CDR3 is TGTGCCAGCAGCCCCGGACTAAGCACAGATACGCAGTATTTT. This gives the protein CASSPGLSTDTQYF. The chain combines TRBV11-2 with TRBJ2-3, with a tentative D call TRBD2 (6 bases). V lost 5 bases and J 0 bases, leaving 9 bases between the germline ends. This CDR3 region has 14 residues. Germline V gives CDR1 SGHAT, CDR2 FQNNGV.

There are a few counts of this clone. The chain joins TRBV15 to TRBJ1-1; D unresolved. Trimming removed 5 bases at V and 1 base at J, with 8 bases between. In germline, CDR1 is LNHNV, CDR2 YYDKDF (reference sequence). The CDR3 is 13 residues long. The CDR3 DNA reads as TGTGCCACCAGCTCTTACAGGAACACTGAAGCTTTCTTT. This gives the protein CATSSYRNTEAFF.

The V call is TRBV5-5, the J call TRBJ2-7; 9 nucleotides line up with TRBD1. This CDR3 comprises 16 residues. The germline V gene encodes CDR1 SGHKS and CDR2 YYEKEE (reference sequence). After removal of 1 base from V and 4 bases from J, the junction contained 9 bases not matched to a gene. The CDR3 DNA follows: TGTGCCAGCAGCTTGTCATCGGGGACAGGGATATACGAGCAGTACTTC. Amino acids: CASSLSSGTGIYEQYF.

V is TRBV19 and J is TRBJ1-1; D not certain. CDR1 LNHDA and CDR2 SQIVND come from the germline V gene (reference sequence). The CDR3 contains 13 residues. V lost 3 bases to trimming and J lost 1 base, with 6 bases between them. CDR3 amino acids: CASSILGNTEAFF. CDR3 DNA: TGTGCCAGTAGTATCTTAGGGAACACTGAAGCTTTCTTT.

A single count supports this clone. The rearrangement uses TRBV5-1 and TRBJ2-2; no reliable D call. V was clipped by 0 bases and J by 4 bases, with 7 bases between them. CDR1 is SGHRS, CDR2 YFSETQ, per germline. CDR3 length equals 14 residues. Here the CDR3 reads CASSLGQPTGELFF. Written as DNA, the CDR3 is TGCGCCAGCAGCTTGGGGCAGCCCACCGGGGAGCTGTTTTTT.

The chain couples TRBV16 to TRBJ1-2; D ambiguous. Germline V gene lookup returns CDR1 KGHSY and CDR2 FQNENV. Trimming took off 4 bases at V and 5 bases at J, with 8 bases between the two ends. The CDR3 extends over 12 amino acids. This CDR3 reads CASSRRRYGYTF. The CDR3 nucleotides are TGTGCCAGCAGCCGTCGGAGGTATGGCTACACCTTC. Drawing the rest from reference TRBV16 and TRBJ1-2, the complete variable domain is GEEVAQTPKHLVRGEGQKAKLYCAPIKGHSYVFWYQQVLKNEFKFLISFQNENVFDETGMPKERFSAKCLPNSPCSLEIQATKLEDSAVYFCASSRRRYGYTFGSGTRLTVV.

The chain carries TRBV9 and TRBJ2-5; tentative D call: TRBD1 (7 bases). Trimming took off 0 bases at V and 2 bases at J, with 17 bases between the two ends. Germline CDR1 is SGDLS and CDR2 is YYNGEE. The CDR3 consists of 17 residues. CDR3 sequence (DNA): TGTGCCAGCAGCGTAGGTCTCCAGGGGGGTCGGCAAGAGACCCAGTACTTC. Amino acid sequence: CASSVGLQGGRQETQYF.

The chain recombines TRBV7-9 with TRBJ2-4, with 11 nucleotides matching TRBD1. CDR1 is SEHNR and CDR2 is FQNEAQ in the germline V gene (reference sequence). With V trimmed by 1 base and J by 2 bases, 4 bases remained unmatched. This CDR3 is built from 17 residues. The CDR3 protein is CASSLVGQGAPKNIQYF. DNA of the CDR3: TGTGCCAGCAGCTTAGTTGGACAGGGGGCACCCAAAAACATTCAGTACTTC.

J is TRBJ2-3 and V is TRBV18; 11 bases are shared with TRBD2. Trimming removed 1 base from V and 3 bases from J; junction bases left unmatched: 3. This CDR3 comprises 16 residues. Looked up from germline, CDR1 is KGHSH and CDR2 is LQKENI. As DNA, the CDR3 is TGTGCCAGCTCACCACGGGCTAGCGGGGGGACAGATACGCAGTATTTT. Protein: CASSPRASGGTDTQYF.

The chain couples TRBV5-1 to TRBJ2-1, with 7 bases lining up with TRBD2. The junction had 8 bases not matched to a gene; V was cut back by 0 bases and J by 5 bases. The CDR3 contains 16 residues. Germline loops: CDR1 SGHRS, CDR2 YFSETQ. Written as DNA, the CDR3 is TGCGCCAGCAGCTTGGGGGCCCAGCGGGGCAACAATGAGCAGTTCTTC. Its translation is CASSLGAQRGNNEQFF.

The chain employs TRBV3-1 (or the pseudogene TRBV3-2) and TRBJ2-6; D might be TRBD1 (6 bases). V lost 6 bases, J lost 13 bases, and 19 bases lay in between. The CDR3 length is 14 residues. The germline gives CDR1 LGHDT, CDR2 YNNKEL (reference sequence). CDR3 bases: TGTGCCAGCAGACACTCAACGGGACAAAGGGTCCTGACTTTC. Translating gives CASRHSTGQRVLTF.